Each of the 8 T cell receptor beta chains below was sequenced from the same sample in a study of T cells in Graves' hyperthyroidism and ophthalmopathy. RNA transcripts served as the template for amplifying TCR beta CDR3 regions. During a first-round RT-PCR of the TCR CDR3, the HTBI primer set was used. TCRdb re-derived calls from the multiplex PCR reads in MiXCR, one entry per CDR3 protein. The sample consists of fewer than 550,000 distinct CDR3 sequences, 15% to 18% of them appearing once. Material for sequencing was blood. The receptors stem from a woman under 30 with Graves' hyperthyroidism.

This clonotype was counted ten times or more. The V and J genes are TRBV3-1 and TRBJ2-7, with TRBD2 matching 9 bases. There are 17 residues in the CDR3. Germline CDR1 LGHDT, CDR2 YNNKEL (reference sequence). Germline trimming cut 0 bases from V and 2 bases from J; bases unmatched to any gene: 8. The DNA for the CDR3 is TGTGCCAGCAGCCAAGATCCACCAGCGGGGGGCCCCTACGAGCAGTACTTC. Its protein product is CASSQDPPAGGPYEQYF.

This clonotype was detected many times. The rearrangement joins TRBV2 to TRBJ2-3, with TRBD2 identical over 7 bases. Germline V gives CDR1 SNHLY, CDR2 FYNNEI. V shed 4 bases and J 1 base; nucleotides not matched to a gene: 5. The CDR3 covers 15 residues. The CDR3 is CASSGSGIGTDTQYF. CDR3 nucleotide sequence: TGTGCCAGCAGTGGGAGCGGGATTGGCACAGATACGCAGTATTTT.

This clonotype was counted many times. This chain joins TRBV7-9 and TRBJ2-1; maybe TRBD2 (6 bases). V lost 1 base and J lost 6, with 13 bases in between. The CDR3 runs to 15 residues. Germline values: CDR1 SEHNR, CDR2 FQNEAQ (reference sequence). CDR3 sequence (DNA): TGTGCCAGCAGCTTAGGGATAGCGGCAACCAATGAGCAGTTCTTC. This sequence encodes CASSLGIAATNEQFF.

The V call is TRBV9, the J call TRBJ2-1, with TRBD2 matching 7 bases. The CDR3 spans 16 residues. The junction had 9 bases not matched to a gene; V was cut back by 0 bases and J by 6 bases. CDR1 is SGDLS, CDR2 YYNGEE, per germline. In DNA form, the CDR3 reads TGTGCCAGCAGCGTAGGGTCTTTGGCGGGGGTCAATGAGCAGTTCTTC. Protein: CASSVGSLAGVNEQFF.

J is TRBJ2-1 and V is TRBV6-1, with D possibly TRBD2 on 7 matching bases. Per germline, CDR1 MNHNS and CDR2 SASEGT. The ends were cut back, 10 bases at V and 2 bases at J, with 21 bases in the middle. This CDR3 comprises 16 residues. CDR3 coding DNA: TGTGCCATCAACCCTACGGGGGGCTGGACCTACAATGAGCAGTTCTTC. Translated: CAINPTGGWTYNEQFF.

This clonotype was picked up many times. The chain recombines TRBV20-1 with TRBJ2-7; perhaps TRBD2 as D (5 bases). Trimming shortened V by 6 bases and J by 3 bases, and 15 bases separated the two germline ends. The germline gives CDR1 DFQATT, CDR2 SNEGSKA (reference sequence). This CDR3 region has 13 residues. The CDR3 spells CSAPEALSYEQYF. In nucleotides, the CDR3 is TGCAGTGCCCCGGAGGCGCTAAGCTACGAGCAGTACTTC.

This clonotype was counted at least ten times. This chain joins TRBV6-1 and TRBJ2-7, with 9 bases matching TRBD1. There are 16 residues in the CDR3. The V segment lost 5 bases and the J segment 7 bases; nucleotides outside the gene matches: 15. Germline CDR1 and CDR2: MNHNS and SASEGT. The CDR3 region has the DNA TGTGCCAGCAGTCCCTCGCGACAGGGGGGAGCGAAGGAGCAGTACTTC. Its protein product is CASSPSRQGGAKEQYF.

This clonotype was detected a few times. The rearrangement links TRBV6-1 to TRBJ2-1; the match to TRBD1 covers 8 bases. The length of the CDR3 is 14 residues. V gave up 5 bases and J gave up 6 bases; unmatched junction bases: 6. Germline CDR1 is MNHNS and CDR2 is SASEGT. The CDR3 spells CASSIDRGANEQFF. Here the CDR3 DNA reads TGTGCCAGCAGTATTGACAGGGGAGCCAATGAGCAGTTCTTC.